This T cell receptor beta chain was profiled in a study of CD8 T cells in Susac syndrome. Roughly 0.45 to 1 ug RNA was reverse transcribed with random hexamers. MiXCR, run by TCRdb on the immunoSEQ multiplex PCR reads, gives a single entry per CDR3 protein. The sample records approximately 120,000 distinct CDR3 sequences, around 97% being singletons. Trimming cost V 3 bases and J 6 bases; bases outside gene matches: 11. Looked up from germline, CDR1 is SGHRS and CDR2 is YFSETQ. There are 15 residues in the CDR3. Healthy donors acted as controls, with matching for age and sex. Isolation of CD8+ and CD4+ T cells was performed negatively, whereas enrichment of TEMRA cells was done by FACS. Study results and caveats: The study recognized that the number of individuals in its TCR sequencing and HLA analysis was relatively small.

As regards this clonotype: Its cognate antigen is unknown.

Sequencing was carried out using CD4+ T cells from PBMCs. This receptor was identified in a human donor in good health. This sequence joins TRBV5-1 and TRBJ1-2; 7 positions agree with TRBD1. In DNA, the CDR3 is TGCGCCAGCAGCTGGGCCGAGGGGGCGCAGGATGGCTACACCTTC. It encodes CASSWAEGAQDGYTF.